This T cell receptor beta chain is from a study of T cells in localized non-small cell lung cancer. V lost 5 bases, J lost 2 bases, and 9 bases lay in between. CDR3 length equals 13 residues. Germline-derived CDR1 and CDR2 are SGHTA and FQGNSA. This clone was counted only a few times. The assay was immunoSEQ multiplex PCR, and TCRdb's table has in-frame clones only and misses some. The sample shows some 960 clones, around a third of them seen only once. The material sequenced was normal lung tissue next to the tumor, taken before any cancer treatment. The receptor was derived from a male donor at least 60 years old with stage II squamous cell lung carcinoma. The V call is TRBV7-2, the J call TRBJ1-1; D not resolved. The CDR3 reads CASSADLNTEAFF. Written as DNA, the CDR3 is TGTGCCAGCAGCGCGGACCTTAACACTGAAGCTTTCTTT.